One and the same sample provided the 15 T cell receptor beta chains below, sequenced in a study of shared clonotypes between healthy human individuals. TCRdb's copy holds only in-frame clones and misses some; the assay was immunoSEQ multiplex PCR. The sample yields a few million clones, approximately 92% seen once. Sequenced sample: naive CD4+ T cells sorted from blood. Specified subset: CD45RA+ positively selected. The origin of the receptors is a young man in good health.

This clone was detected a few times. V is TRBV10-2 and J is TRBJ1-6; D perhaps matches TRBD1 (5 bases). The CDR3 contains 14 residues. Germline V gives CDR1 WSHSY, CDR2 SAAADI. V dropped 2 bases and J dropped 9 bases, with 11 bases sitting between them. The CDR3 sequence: CASSEVGGVSPLHF. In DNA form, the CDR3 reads TGCGCCAGCAGTGAGGTGGGAGGGGTTTCACCCCTCCACTTT.

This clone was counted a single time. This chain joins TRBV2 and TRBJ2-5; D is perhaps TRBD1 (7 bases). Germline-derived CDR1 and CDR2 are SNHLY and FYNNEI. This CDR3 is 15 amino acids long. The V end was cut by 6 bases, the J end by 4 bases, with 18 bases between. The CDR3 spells CASSGRQGAGETQYF. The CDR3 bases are TGTGCCAGCAGCGGTAGACAGGGAGCGGGAGAGACCCAGTACTTC.

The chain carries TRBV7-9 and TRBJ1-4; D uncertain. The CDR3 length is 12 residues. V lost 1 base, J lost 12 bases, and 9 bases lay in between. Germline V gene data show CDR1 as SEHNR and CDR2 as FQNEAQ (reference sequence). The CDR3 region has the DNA TGTGCCAGCAGCTTAGACCTGGGTGAACTGTTTTTT. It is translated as CASSLDLGELFF.

The CDR3 reads CAWTPGIRNEKLFF. The DNA for the CDR3 is TGTGCCTGGACCCCCGGGATCCGTAATGAAAAACTGTTTTTT. The V call is TRBV30, the J call TRBJ1-4; D call uncertain. The CDR3 length is 14 residues. Germline-derived CDR1 and CDR2 are GTSNPN and SVGIG (reference sequence). With 4 bases removed from V and 4 bases from J, the gap between germline ends came to 13 bases.

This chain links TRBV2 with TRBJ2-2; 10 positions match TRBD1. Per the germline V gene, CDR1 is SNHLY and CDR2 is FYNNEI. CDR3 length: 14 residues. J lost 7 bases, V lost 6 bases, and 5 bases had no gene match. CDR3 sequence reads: CASSRTGGIGELFF. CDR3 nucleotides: TGTGCCAGCAGCCGGACAGGGGGGATCGGGGAGCTGTTTTTT.

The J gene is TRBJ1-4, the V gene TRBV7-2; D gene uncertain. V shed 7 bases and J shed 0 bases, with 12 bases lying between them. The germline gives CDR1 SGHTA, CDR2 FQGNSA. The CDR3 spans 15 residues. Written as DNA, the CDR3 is TGTGCCAGCACCGCAGACCGGGCAACTAATGAAAAACTGTTTTTT. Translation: CASTADRATNEKLFF.

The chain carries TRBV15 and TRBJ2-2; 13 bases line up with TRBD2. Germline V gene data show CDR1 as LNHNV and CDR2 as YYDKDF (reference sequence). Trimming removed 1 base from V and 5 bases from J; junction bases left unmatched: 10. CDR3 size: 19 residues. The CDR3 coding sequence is TGTGCCACCAGCAGAGCCAGGACTAGCGGGAGCGCCCGGACCGGGGAGCTGTTTTTT. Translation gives CATSRARTSGSARTGELFF.

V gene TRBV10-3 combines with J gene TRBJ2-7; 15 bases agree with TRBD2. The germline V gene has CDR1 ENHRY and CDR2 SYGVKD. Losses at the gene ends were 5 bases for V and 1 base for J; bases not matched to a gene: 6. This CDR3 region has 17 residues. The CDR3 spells CAISKGLAGGSSYEQYF. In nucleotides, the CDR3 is TGTGCCATCAGTAAAGGACTAGCGGGGGGGAGTTCCTACGAGCAGTACTTC.

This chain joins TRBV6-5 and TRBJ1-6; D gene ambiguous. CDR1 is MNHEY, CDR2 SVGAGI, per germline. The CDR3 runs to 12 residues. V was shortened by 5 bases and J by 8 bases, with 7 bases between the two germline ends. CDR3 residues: CASSIRYSPLHF. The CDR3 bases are TGTGCCAGCAGTATACGGTATTCACCCCTCCACTTT.

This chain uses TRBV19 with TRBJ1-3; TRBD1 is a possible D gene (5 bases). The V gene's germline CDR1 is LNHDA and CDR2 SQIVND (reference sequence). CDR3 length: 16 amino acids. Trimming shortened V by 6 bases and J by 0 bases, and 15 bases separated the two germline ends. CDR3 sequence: CASRLGRQSSGNTIYF. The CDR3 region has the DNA TGTGCCAGTAGGTTGGGACGCCAAAGCTCTGGAAACACCATATATTTT.

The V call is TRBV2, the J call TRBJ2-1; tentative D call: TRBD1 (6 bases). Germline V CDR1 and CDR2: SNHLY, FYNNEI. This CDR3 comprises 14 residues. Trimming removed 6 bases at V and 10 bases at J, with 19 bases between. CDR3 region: CASRKRDTQGEQFF. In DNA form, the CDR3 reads TGTGCCAGCAGAAAACGGGACACCCAGGGGGAGCAGTTCTTC.

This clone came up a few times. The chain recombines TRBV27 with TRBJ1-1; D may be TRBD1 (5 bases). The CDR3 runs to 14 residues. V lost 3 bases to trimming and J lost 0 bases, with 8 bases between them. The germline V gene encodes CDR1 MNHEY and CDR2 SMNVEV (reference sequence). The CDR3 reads CASSLGLMNTEAFF. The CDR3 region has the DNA TGTGCCAGCAGTTTGGGGCTGATGAACACTGAAGCTTTCTTT.

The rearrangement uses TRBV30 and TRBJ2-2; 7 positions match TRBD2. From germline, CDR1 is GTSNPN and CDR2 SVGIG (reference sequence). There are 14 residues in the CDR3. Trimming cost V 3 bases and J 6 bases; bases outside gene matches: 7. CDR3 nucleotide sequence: TGTGCCTGGAGCGCCTACGCGGGAGCCGGGGAGCTGTTTTTT. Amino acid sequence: CAWSAYAGAGELFF.

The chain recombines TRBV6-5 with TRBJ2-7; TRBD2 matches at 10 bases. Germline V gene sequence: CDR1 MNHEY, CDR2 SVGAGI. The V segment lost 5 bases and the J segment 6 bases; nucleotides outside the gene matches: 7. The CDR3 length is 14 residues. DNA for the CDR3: TGTGCCAGCAGTAGAAGCGGGAGGGCGGGCGAGCAGTACTTC. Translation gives CASSRSGRAGEQYF.

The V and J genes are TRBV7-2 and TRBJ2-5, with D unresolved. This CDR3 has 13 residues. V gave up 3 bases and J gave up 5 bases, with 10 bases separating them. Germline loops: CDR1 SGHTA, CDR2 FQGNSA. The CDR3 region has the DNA TGTGCCAGCAGCTTTAGGTCGGAGGAGACCCAGTACTTC. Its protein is CASSFRSEETQYF.